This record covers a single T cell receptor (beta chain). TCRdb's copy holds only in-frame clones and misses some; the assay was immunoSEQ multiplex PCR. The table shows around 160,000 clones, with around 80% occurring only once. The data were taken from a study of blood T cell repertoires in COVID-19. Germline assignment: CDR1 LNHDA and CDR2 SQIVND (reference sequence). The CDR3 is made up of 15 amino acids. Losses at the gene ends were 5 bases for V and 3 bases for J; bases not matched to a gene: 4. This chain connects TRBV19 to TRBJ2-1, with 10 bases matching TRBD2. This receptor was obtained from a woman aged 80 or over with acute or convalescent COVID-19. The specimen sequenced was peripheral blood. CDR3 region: CASSYLAGDYNEQFF. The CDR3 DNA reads TGTGCCAGTAGTTATCTAGCGGGGGACTACAATGAGCAGTTCTTC.